The rows below give T cell receptor beta chains drawn from one sample of a study of blood T cell repertoires in COVID-19. The table came from immunoSEQ multiplex PCR; TCRdb's copy has only in-frame clones and leaves some out. The sample consists of around 100,000 clones, around 85% of them appearing once. Sequencing was carried out using peripheral blood. The receptors originated from a man aged 45 to 65 with active or convalescent COVID-19. CDR3s include the opening cysteine and the closing phenylalanine or tryptophan. D genes are given only for firm matches. A row's size may be missing; if present it is once, few, many or a size class.

clone_size: NA
v_call: TRBV12-3/TRBV12-4
j_call: TRBJ1-1
d_call: NA
cdr3_aa: CASSTPGAEAFF
cdr3_nt: TGTGCCAGCAGTACGCCAGGGGCTGAAGCTTTCTTT

clone_size: NA
v_call: TRBV19
j_call: TRBJ2-1
d_call: NA
cdr3_aa: CASSIANEQFF
cdr3_nt: TGTGCCAGTAGTATTGCGAATGAGCAGTTCTTC

clone_size: once
v_call: TRBV5-4
j_call: TRBJ1-4
d_call: TRBD1
cdr3_aa: CASRSGQTNEKLFF
cdr3_nt: TGTGCCAGCAGGTCGGGACAGACTAATGAAAAACTGTTTTTT

clone_size: NA
v_call: TRBV5-6
j_call: TRBJ2-3
d_call: NA
cdr3_aa: CASSTLGGTATTDTQYF
cdr3_nt: TGTGCCAGCAGCACCCTGGGCGGGACAGCTACCACAGATACGCAGTATTTT

clone_size: once
v_call: TRBV24-1
j_call: TRBJ2-1
d_call: TRBD2
cdr3_aa: CATSDTTGLAGVAEQFF
cdr3_nt: TGTGCCACCAGTGATACAACGGGACTAGCGGGAGTAGCTGAGCAGTTCTTC

clone_size: NA
v_call: TRBV2
j_call: TRBJ1-1
d_call: NA
cdr3_aa: CASSEDRTNTEAFF
cdr3_nt: TGTGCCAGCAGTGAAGACAGGACGAACACTGAAGCTTTCTTT

clone_size: once
v_call: TRBV7-3
j_call: TRBJ2-3
d_call: TRBD2
cdr3_aa: CASSPGGTSGSADTQYF
cdr3_nt: TGTGCCAGCAGCCCGGGGGGGACTAGCGGGAGTGCAGATACGCAGTATTTT

clone_size: once
v_call: TRBV18
j_call: TRBJ1-1
d_call: NA
cdr3_aa: CASSPDGKKNTEAFF
cdr3_nt: TGTGCCAGCTCCCCCGACGGGAAAAAAAACACTGAAGCTTTCTTT

clone_size: NA
v_call: TRBV30
j_call: TRBJ1-3
d_call: NA
cdr3_aa: CAWSHRFTSGNTIYF
cdr3_nt: TGTGCCTGGAGTCATCGGTTTACCTCTGGAAACACCATATATTTT

clone_size: NA
v_call: TRBV7-3
j_call: TRBJ2-3
d_call: TRBD2
cdr3_aa: CASSPQGAGAADTQYF
cdr3_nt: TGTGCCAGCAGCCCGCAGGGAGCGGGAGCCGCAGATACGCAGTATTTT

clone_size: NA
v_call: TRBV2
j_call: TRBJ1-5
d_call: NA
cdr3_aa: CASSGLTGDSNQPQHF
cdr3_nt: TGTGCCAGCAGTGGGTTGACAGGAGATAGCAATCAGCCCCAGCATTTT

clone_size: NA
v_call: TRBV7-3
j_call: TRBJ2-3
d_call: TRBD2
cdr3_aa: CASSTGLARDTQYF
cdr3_nt: TGTGCCAGCAGCACCGGACTAGCCAGAGATACGCAGTATTTT

clone_size: NA
v_call: TRBV2
j_call: TRBJ1-1
d_call: NA
cdr3_aa: CASSASHDRPNTEAFF
cdr3_nt: TGTGCCAGCAGCGCGAGCCATGACAGGCCGAACACTGAAGCTTTCTTT